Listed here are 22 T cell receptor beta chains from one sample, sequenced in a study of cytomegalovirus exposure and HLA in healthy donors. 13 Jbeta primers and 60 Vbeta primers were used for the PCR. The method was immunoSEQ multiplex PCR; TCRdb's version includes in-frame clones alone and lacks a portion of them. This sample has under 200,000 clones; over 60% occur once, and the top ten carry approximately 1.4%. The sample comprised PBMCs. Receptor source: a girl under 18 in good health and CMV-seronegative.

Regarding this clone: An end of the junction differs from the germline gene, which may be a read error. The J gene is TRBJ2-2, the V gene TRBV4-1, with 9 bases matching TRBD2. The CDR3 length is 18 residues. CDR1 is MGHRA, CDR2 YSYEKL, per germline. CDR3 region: CASSQAPRLADSTGELFF. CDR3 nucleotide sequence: TGCGCCAGCAGTCAAGCCCCCCGACTAGCGGACTCCACCGGGGAGCTGTTTTTT.

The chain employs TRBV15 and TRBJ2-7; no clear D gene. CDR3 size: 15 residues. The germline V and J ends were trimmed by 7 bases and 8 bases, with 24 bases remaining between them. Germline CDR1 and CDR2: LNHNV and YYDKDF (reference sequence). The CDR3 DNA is TGTGCCACCACCCCTAATAAGCCCACTCATACGCAGCAGTACTTC. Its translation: CATTPNKPTHTQQYF.

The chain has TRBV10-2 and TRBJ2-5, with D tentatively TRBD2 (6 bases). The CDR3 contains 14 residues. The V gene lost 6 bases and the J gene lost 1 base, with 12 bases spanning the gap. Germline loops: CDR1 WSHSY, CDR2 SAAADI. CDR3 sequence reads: CASSVGGFQETQYF. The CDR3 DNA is TGCGCCAGCAGCGTGGGGGGATTCCAAGAGACCCAGTACTTC.

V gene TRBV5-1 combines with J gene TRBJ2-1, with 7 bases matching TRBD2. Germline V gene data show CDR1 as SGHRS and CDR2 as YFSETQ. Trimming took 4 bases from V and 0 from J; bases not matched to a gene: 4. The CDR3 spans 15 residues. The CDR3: CASSLSGVSYNEQFF. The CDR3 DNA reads TGCGCCAGCAGCCTAAGCGGGGTCTCCTACAATGAGCAGTTCTTC.

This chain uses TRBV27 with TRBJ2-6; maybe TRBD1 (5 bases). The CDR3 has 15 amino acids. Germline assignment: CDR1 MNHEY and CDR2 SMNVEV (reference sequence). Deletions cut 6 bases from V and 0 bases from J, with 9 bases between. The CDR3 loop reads CASRIGASGANVLTF. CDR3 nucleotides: TGTGCCAGCAGAATAGGGGCCTCTGGGGCCAACGTCCTGACTTTC.

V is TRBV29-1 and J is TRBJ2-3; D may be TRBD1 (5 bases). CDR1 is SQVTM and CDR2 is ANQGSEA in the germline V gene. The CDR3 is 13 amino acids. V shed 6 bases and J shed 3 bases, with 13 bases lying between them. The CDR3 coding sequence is TGCAGCGTGGGTGGAAGGGGAACAGATACGCAGTATTTT. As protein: CSVGGRGTDTQYF.

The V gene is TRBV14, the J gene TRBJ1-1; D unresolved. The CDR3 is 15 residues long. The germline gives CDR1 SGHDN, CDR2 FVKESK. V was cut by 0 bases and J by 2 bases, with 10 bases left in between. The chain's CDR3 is CASSQDPGYNTEAFF. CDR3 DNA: TGTGCCAGCAGCCAAGATCCGGGATACAACACTGAAGCTTTCTTT.

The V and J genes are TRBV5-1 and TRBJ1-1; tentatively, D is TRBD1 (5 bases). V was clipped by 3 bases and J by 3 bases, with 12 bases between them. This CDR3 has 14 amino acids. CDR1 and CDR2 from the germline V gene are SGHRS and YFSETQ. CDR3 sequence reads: CASSSSGRDTEAFF. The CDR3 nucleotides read TGCGCCAGCAGCTCCTCAGGCAGGGACACTGAAGCTTTCTTT.

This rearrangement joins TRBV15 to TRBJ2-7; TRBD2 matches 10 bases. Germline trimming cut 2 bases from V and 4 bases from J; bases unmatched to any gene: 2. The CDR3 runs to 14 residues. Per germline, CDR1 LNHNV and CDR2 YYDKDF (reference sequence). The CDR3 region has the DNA TGTGCCACCAGCAGAACTAGCGGGGCGTACGAGCAGTACTTC. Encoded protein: CATSRTSGAYEQYF.

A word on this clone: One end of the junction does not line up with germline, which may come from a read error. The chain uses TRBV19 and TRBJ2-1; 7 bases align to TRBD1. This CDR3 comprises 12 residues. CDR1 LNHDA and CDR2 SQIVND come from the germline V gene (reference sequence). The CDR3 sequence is CASSTRQGPFLF. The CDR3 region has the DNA TGTGCCAGTAGTACCCGACAGGGACCCTTCCTCTTC.

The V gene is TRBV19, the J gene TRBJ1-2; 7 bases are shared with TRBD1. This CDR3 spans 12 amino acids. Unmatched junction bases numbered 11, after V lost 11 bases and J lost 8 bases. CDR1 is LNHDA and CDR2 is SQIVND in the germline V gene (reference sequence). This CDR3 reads CASSADREGYTF. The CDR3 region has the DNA TGTGCCTCCTCGGCTGACAGGGAGGGCTACACCTTC.

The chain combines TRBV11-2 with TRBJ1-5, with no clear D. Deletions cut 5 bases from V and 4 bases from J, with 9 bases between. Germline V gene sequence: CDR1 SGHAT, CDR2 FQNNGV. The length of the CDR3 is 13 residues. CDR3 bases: TGTGCCAGCAGCCGAAACGAGAATCAGCCCCAGCATTTT. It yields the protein CASSRNENQPQHF.

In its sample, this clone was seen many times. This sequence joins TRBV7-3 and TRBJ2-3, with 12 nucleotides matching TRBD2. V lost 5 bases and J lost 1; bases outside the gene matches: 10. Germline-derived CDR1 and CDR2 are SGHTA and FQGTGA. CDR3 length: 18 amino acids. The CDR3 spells CASSRLAGGVTRTDTQYF. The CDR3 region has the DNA TGTGCCAGCAGCCGCCTAGCGGGGGGGGTGACCCGCACAGATACGCAGTATTTT.

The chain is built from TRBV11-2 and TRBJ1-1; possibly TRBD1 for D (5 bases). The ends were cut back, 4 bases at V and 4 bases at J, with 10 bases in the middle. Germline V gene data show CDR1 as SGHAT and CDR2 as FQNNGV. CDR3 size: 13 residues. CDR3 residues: CASSSQGPTEAFF. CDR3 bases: TGTGCCAGCAGCTCCCAGGGTCCCACTGAAGCTTTCTTT.

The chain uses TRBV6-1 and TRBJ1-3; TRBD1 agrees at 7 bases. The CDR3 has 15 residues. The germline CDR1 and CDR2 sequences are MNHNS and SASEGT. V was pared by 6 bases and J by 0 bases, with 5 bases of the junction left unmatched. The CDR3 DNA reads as TGTGCCAGCAGGCGGGACAGACTCTCTGGAAACACCATATATTTT. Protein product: CASRRDRLSGNTIYF.

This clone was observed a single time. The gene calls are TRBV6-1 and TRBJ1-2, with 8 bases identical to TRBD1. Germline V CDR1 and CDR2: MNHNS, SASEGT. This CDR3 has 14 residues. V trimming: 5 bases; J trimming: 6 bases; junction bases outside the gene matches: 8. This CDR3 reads CASSSGTGSDGYTF. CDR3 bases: TGTGCCAGCAGTTCCGGGACAGGTTCCGATGGCTACACCTTC.

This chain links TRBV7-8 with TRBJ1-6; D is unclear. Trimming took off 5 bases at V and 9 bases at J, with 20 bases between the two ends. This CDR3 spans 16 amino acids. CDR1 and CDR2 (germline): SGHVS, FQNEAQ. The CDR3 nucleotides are TGTGCCAGCAGCCCCAAAAGACTCGGATCTGGTTCACCCCTCCACTTT. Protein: CASSPKRLGSGSPLHF.

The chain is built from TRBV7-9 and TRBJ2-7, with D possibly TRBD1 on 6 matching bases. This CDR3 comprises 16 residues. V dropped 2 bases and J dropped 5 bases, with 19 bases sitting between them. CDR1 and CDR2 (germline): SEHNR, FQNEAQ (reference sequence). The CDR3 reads CASSLLDRHTVDEQYF. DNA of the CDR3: TGTGCCAGCAGCTTACTCGACAGGCATACCGTGGACGAGCAGTACTTC.

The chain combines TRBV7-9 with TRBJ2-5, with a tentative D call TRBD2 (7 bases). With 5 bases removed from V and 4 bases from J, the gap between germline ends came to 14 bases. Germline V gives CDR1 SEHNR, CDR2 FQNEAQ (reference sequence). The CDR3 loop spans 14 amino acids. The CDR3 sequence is CASSPTGRGETQYF. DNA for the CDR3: TGTGCCAGCAGCCCTACAGGGAGGGGAGAGACCCAGTACTTC.

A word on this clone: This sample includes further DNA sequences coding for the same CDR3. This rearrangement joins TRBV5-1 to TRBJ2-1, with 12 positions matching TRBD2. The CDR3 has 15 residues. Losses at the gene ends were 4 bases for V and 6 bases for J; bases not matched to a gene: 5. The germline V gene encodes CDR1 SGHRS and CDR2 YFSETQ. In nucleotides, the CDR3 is TGCGCCAGCAGCGAACTAGCGGGGGGACCCAATGAGCAGTTCTTC. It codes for CASSELAGGPNEQFF.

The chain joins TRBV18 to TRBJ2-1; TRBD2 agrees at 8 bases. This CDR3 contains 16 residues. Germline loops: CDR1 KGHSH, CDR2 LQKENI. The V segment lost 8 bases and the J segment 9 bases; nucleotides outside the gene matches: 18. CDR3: CASRNSGTREEGEQFF. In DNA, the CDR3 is TGTGCCAGCCGTAACTCTGGGACTAGGGAGGAGGGTGAGCAGTTCTTC.

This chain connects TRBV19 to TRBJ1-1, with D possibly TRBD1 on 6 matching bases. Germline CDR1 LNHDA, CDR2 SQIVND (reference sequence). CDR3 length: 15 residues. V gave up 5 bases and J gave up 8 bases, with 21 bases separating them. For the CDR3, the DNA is TGTGCCAGTAGTCCTCGGACAGTTTTCGCTAAGGAAGCTTTCTTT. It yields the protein CASSPRTVFAKEAFF.